A selection of T cell receptor beta chains follows, all from one sample in a study of CD8+ T cells in alopecia areata. TCRdb's copy holds only in-frame clones and misses some; the assay was immunoSEQ multiplex PCR. Of roughly 200,000 clones in the sample, roughly 50% were seen once. The input for sequencing was CD8+ T cells sorted from blood, taken at week 24, from a patient treated with tofacitinib. The receptors were gathered from a human donor with alopecia areata. The CDR3 runs from the conserved cysteine through the conserved F or W. Each record gives: clone size, D gene, V gene, J gene, CDR3 DNA, CDR3 protein. A D gene is named only where the DNA matches it firmly. Clone size is given for some rows only: seen once, a few or many times, or a class if the clone is expanded.

clone_size: -; d_call: -; v_call: TRBV9; j_call: TRBJ2-7; cdr3_nt: TGTGCCAGCAGCGCCGCCTCAGGGTTCTACAACGAGCAGTACTTC; cdr3_aa: CASSAASGFYNEQYF
clone_size: -; d_call: -; v_call: TRBV4-2; j_call: TRBJ2-3; cdr3_nt: TGTGCCAGCAGCCAAGATAACGGCGACGATACGCAGTATTTT; cdr3_aa: CASSQDNGDDTQYF
clone_size: few; d_call: -; v_call: TRBV6-1; j_call: TRBJ1-4; cdr3_nt: TGTGCCAGCAGGCGACGGGATCAAGCGTACGAAAAACTGTTTTTT; cdr3_aa: CASRRRDQAYEKLFF
clone_size: -; d_call: -; v_call: TRBV11-2; j_call: TRBJ2-7; cdr3_nt: TGTGCCAGCAGCTCACACCGCTCCGGGGGAACCTACGAGCAGTACTTC; cdr3_aa: CASSSHRSGGTYEQYF
clone_size: -; d_call: -; v_call: TRBV19; j_call: TRBJ1-1; cdr3_nt: TGTGCCAGTAGTATGGGTGGCACTGAAGCTTTCTTT; cdr3_aa: CASSMGGTEAFF
clone_size: -; d_call: -; v_call: TRBV29-1; j_call: TRBJ1-2; cdr3_nt: TGCAGCGTTGTGACGGAAAACTATGGCTACACCTTC; cdr3_aa: CSVVTENYGYTF
clone_size: few; d_call: -; v_call: TRBV29-1; j_call: TRBJ1-1; cdr3_nt: TGCAGCGTTGTCCGGACTGAAGCTTTCTTT; cdr3_aa: CSVVRTEAFF
clone_size: -; d_call: -; v_call: TRBV2; j_call: TRBJ2-7; cdr3_nt: TGTGCCAGCAGACCCGGGACCCCCTACGAGCAGTACTTC; cdr3_aa: CASRPGTPYEQYF
clone_size: -; d_call: TRBD1; v_call: TRBV14; j_call: TRBJ1-2; cdr3_nt: TGTGCCAGCAGCCGACAGGGGAGTACGGGGTATGGCTACACCTTC; cdr3_aa: CASSRQGSTGYGYTF
clone_size: -; d_call: TRBD1; v_call: TRBV7-8; j_call: TRBJ1-6; cdr3_nt: TGTGCCAGCAGCTTCACCGAAGGACAGGGGAGTTCACCCCTCCACTTT; cdr3_aa: CASSFTEGQGSSPLHF
clone_size: few; d_call: -; v_call: TRBV11-2; j_call: TRBJ2-2; cdr3_nt: TGTGCCAGCAGCCAAACGGGTATCCGGAGGACCAACACCGGGGAGCTGTTTTTT; cdr3_aa: CASSQTGIRRTNTGELFF
clone_size: -; d_call: TRBD1; v_call: TRBV5-6; j_call: TRBJ1-1; cdr3_nt: TGTGCCAGCAGCCCCCCGACAGGGGGCGAATTCGGCACTGAAGCTTTCTTT; cdr3_aa: CASSPPTGGEFGTEAFF
clone_size: -; d_call: -; v_call: TRBV4-3; j_call: TRBJ2-7; cdr3_nt: TGCGCCAGCAGCCAAGATGACGTGGGGGGCGAGGGCCACGAGCAGTACTTC; cdr3_aa: CASSQDDVGGEGHEQYF
clone_size: -; d_call: -; v_call: TRBV29-1; j_call: TRBJ2-1; cdr3_nt: TGCAGCGTTGATAGACAGGGAGGCGATGAGCAGTTCTTC; cdr3_aa: CSVDRQGGDEQFF
clone_size: few; d_call: -; v_call: TRBV29-1; j_call: TRBJ2-5; cdr3_nt: TGCAGCGTTGACCCGGACGGAGAAGAGACCCAGTACTTC; cdr3_aa: CSVDPDGEETQYF
clone_size: many; d_call: -; v_call: TRBV7-8; j_call: TRBJ1-2; cdr3_nt: TGTGCCAGCAGCTTAGGCGGTCCAATGGAGGCTAACTATGGCTACACCTTC; cdr3_aa: CASSLGGPMEANYGYTF
clone_size: -; d_call: -; v_call: TRBV7-6; j_call: TRBJ1-5; cdr3_nt: TGTGCCAGCAGCCTGCAGGGTGGTCAGCCCCAGCATTTT; cdr3_aa: CASSLQGGQPQHF
clone_size: -; d_call: -; v_call: TRBV5-1; j_call: TRBJ2-2; cdr3_nt: TGCGCCAGCAGCTTGGTTTTAGACCCCGCGAACACCGGGGAGCTGTTTTTT; cdr3_aa: CASSLVLDPANTGELFF
clone_size: -; d_call: -; v_call: TRBV28; j_call: TRBJ1-2; cdr3_nt: TGTGCCAGCAGTTTATTCCAGGATTCCAACTATGGCTACACCTTC; cdr3_aa: CASSLFQDSNYGYTF
clone_size: once; d_call: -; v_call: TRBV27; j_call: TRBJ2-4; cdr3_nt: TGTGCCAGCCCCCCTCGGCACTTC; cdr3_aa: CASPPRHF
clone_size: -; d_call: TRBD1; v_call: TRBV5-1; j_call: TRBJ2-3; cdr3_nt: TGCGCCAGCAGTCAGCAAGGACAGGGGGCTAGAGATACGCAGTATTTT; cdr3_aa: CASSQQGQGARDTQYF
clone_size: -; d_call: TRBD1; v_call: TRBV4-3; j_call: TRBJ2-1; cdr3_nt: TGCGCCAGCGCCTGGGGGGACAGGGGCTACAATGAGCAGTTCTTC; cdr3_aa: CASAWGDRGYNEQFF
clone_size: -; d_call: -; v_call: TRBV19; j_call: TRBJ2-1; cdr3_nt: TGTGCCAGTAGTATGTCAGGGAAGAATGAGCAGTTCTTC; cdr3_aa: CASSMSGKNEQFF
clone_size: -; d_call: TRBD1; v_call: TRBV7-2; j_call: TRBJ1-1; cdr3_nt: TGTGCCAGCAGCAAAGGGACAGGGCTTAACACTGAAGCTTTCTTT; cdr3_aa: CASSKGTGLNTEAFF
clone_size: -; d_call: TRBD1; v_call: TRBV4-3; j_call: TRBJ1-6; cdr3_nt: TGCGCCAGCAGCCAGGACAGGGATTCACCCCTCCACTTT; cdr3_aa: CASSQDRDSPLHF
clone_size: -; d_call: -; v_call: TRBV19; j_call: TRBJ2-7; cdr3_nt: TGTGCCAGTAGTATTATCGGGTTCGAGGAGCAGTACTTC; cdr3_aa: CASSIIGFEEQYF
clone_size: -; d_call: -; v_call: TRBV14; j_call: TRBJ2-7; cdr3_nt: TGTGCCAGCAGCCAAGTTACGCACACATCCTACGAGCAGTACTTC; cdr3_aa: CASSQVTHTSYEQYF
clone_size: -; d_call: TRBD2; v_call: TRBV27; j_call: TRBJ2-3; cdr3_nt: TGTGCCAGCAGTCCCCTAGGAGCTAGCGGGGCTAGCACAGATACGCAGTATTTT; cdr3_aa: CASSPLGASGASTDTQYF
clone_size: -; d_call: TRBD1; v_call: TRBV9; j_call: TRBJ1-1; cdr3_nt: TGTGCCAGCAGCCCCACAGGGGTCTTCAGATCGAACACTGAAGCTTTCTTT; cdr3_aa: CASSPTGVFRSNTEAFF
clone_size: -; d_call: -; v_call: TRBV7-2; j_call: TRBJ1-2; cdr3_nt: TGTGCCAGCAGCTTAATCGCAGGGAGGGAAGGCTACACCTTC; cdr3_aa: CASSLIAGREGYTF
clone_size: few; d_call: -; v_call: TRBV7-6; j_call: TRBJ2-5; cdr3_nt: TGTGCCAGCAGCACGGGGACAGAGACCCAGTACTTC; cdr3_aa: CASSTGTETQYF
clone_size: few; d_call: -; v_call: TRBV30; j_call: TRBJ2-3; cdr3_nt: TGTGCCTGGAGTGTATATGCGGCAGATACGCAGTATTTT; cdr3_aa: CAWSVYAADTQYF
clone_size: -; d_call: TRBD2; v_call: TRBV12-5; j_call: TRBJ2-7; cdr3_nt: TGTGCTAGTGCCCAGCAACGGGAGGGGGACGAGCAGTACTTC; cdr3_aa: CASAQQREGDEQYF
clone_size: -; d_call: -; v_call: TRBV29-1; j_call: TRBJ2-3; cdr3_nt: TGCAGCGCTCCCGGTCCGGCCGGTTTGTCAGATACGCAGTATTTT; cdr3_aa: CSAPGPAGLSDTQYF
clone_size: few; d_call: -; v_call: TRBV25-1; j_call: TRBJ2-7; cdr3_nt: TGTGCCAGCACCGGAGGGGGCGAGCAGTACTTC; cdr3_aa: CASTGGGEQYF